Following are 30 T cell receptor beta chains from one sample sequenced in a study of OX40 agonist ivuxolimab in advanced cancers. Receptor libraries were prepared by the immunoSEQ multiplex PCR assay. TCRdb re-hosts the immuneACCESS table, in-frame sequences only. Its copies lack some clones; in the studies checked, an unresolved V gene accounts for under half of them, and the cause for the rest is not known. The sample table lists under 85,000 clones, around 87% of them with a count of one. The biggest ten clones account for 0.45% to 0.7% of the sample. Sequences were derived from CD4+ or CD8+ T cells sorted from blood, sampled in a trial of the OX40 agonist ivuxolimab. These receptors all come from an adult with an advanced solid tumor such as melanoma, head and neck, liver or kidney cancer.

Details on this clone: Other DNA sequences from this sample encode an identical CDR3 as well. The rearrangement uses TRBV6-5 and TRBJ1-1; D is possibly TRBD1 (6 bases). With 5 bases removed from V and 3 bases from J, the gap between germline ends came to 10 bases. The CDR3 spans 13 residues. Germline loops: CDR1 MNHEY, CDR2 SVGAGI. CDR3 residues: CASSRPGDTEAFF. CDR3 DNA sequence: TGTGCCAGCAGTCGACCAGGGGACACTGAAGCTTTCTTT.

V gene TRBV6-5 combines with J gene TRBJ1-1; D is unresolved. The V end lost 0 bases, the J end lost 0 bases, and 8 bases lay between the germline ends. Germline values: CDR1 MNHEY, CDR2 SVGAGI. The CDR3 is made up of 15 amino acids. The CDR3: CASSYSLRMNTEAFF. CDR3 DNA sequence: TGTGCCAGCAGTTACTCGTTACGGATGAACACTGAAGCTTTCTTT.

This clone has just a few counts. CDR3 protein: CASSFYPGQGSNSPLHF. DNA for the CDR3: TGTGCCAGCAGTTTCTACCCGGGACAGGGCTCTAATTCACCCCTCCACTTT. V is TRBV27 and J is TRBJ1-6; 9 bases map to TRBD1. This CDR3 contains 17 residues. Germline V gives CDR1 MNHEY, CDR2 SMNVEV (reference sequence). The junction had 9 bases not matched to a gene; V was cut back by 3 bases and J by 6 bases.

The CDR3 spells CASSPPTGIYTEAFF. The CDR3, as DNA: TGTGCCAGCAGTCCCCCCACGGGAATTTACACTGAAGCTTTCTTT. V gene TRBV28 combines with J gene TRBJ1-1; the D is unclear. With 5 bases removed from V and 3 bases from J, the gap between germline ends came to 16 bases. The CDR3 is 15 residues long. Germline V gene sequence: CDR1 MDHEN, CDR2 SYDVKM.

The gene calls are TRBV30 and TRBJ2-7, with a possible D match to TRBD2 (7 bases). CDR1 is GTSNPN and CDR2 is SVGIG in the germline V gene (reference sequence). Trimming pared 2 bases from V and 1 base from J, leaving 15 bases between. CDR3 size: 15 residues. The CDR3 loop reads CAWSPWGRESYEQYF. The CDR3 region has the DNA TGTGCCTGGAGTCCATGGGGGCGGGAGTCCTACGAGCAGTACTTC. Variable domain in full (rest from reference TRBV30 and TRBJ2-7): SQTIHQWPATLVQPVGSPLSLECTVEGTSNPNLYWYRQAAGRGLQLLFYSVGIGQISSEVPQNLSASRPQDRQFILSSKKLLLSDSGFYLCAWSPWGRESYEQYFGPGTRLTVT.

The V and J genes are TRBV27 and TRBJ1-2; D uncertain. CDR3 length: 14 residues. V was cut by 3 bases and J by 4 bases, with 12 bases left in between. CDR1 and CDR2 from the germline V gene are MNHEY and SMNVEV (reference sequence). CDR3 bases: TGTGCCAGCAGTTTTCGCGATAACGGCTATGGCTACACCTTC. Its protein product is CASSFRDNGYGYTF.

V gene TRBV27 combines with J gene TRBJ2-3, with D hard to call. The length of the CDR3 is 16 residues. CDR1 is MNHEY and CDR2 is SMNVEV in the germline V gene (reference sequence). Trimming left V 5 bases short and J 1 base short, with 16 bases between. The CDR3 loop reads CASSRTGPLRTDTQYF. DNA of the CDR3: TGTGCCAGCAGTCGGACCGGGCCCCTCCGCACAGATACGCAGTATTTT.

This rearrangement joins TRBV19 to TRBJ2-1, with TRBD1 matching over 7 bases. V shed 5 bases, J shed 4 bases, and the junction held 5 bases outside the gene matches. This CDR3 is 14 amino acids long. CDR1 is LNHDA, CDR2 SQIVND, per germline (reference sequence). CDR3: CASSADRNYNEQFF. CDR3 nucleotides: TGTGCCAGTAGTGCGGACAGGAATTACAATGAGCAGTTCTTC.

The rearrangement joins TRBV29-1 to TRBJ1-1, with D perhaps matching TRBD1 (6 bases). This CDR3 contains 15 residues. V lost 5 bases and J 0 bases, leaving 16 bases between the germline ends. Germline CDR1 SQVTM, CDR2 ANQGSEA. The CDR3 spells CSVPFQTGLNTEAFF. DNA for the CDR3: TGCAGCGTTCCATTTCAGACAGGCTTGAACACTGAAGCTTTCTTT.

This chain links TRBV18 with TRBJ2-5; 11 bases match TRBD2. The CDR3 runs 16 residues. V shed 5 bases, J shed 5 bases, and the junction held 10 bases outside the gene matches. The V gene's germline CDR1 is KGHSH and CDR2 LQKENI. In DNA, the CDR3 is TGTGCCAGCTCAAAACAACTAGCGGGAGTGGAGGAGACCCAGTACTTC. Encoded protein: CASSKQLAGVEETQYF. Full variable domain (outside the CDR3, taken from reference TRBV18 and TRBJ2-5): NAGVMQNPRHLVRRRGQEARLRCSPMKGHSHVYWYRQLPEEGLKFMVYLQKENIIDESGMPKERFSAEFPKEGPSILRIQQVVRGDSAAYFCASSKQLAGVEETQYFGPGTRLLVL.

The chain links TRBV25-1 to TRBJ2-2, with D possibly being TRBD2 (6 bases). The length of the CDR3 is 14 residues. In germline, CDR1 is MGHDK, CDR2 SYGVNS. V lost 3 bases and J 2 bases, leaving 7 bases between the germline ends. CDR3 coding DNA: TGTGCCAGCAGTGAGGGACTTAACACCGGGGAGCTGTTTTTT. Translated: CASSEGLNTGELFF.

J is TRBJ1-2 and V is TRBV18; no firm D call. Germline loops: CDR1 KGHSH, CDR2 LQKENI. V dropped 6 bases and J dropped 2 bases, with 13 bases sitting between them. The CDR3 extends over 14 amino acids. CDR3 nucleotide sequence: TGTGCCAGCTCGGAAGGGAATCTCAACTATGGCTACACCTTC. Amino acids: CASSEGNLNYGYTF.

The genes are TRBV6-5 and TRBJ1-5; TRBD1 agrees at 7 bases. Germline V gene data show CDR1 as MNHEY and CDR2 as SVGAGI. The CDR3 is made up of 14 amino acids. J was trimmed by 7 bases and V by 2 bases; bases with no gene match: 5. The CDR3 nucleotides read TGTGCCAGCAGTTACCGGCAGGGGGGACAGCCCCAGCATTTT. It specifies CASSYRQGGQPQHF.

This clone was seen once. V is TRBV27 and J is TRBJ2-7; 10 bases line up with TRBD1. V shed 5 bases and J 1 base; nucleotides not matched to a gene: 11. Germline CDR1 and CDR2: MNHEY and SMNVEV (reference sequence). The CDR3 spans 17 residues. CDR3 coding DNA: TGTGCCAGCAGTCGGGGGATACCGGACAGGGGGTCCTACGAGCAGTACTTC. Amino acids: CASSRGIPDRGSYEQYF.

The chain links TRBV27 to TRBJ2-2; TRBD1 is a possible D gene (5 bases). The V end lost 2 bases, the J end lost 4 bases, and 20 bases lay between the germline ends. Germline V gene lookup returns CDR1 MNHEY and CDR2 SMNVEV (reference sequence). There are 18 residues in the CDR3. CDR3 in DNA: TGTGCCAGCAGTTTAAGGGCAATCTCCAGGGTAGGCACCGGGGAGCTGTTTTTT. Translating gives CASSLRAISRVGTGELFF.

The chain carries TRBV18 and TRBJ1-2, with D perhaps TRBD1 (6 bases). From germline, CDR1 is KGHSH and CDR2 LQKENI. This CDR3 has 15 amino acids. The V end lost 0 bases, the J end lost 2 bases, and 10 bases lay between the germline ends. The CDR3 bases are TGTGCCAGCTCACCACCGAGGCAGGGGAACTATGGCTACACCTTC. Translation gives CASSPPRQGNYGYTF.

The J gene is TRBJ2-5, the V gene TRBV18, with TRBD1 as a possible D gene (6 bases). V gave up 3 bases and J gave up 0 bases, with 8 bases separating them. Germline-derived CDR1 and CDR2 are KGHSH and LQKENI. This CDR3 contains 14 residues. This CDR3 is CASSPTGYQETQYF. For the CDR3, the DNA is TGTGCCAGCTCACCCACAGGGTACCAAGAGACCCAGTACTTC.

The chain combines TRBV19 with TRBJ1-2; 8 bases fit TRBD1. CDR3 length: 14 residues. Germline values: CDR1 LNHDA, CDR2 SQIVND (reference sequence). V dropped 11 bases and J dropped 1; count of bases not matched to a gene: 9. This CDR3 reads CAARGDRLNYGYTF. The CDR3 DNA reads TGTGCCGCCCGGGGGGACAGGCTTAACTATGGCTACACCTTC.

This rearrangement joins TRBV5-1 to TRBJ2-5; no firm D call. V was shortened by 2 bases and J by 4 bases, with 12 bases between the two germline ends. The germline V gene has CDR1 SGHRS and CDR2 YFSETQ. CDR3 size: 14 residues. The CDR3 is CASSFGGQRETQYF. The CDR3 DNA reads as TGCGCCAGCAGCTTCGGCGGTCAGAGAGAGACCCAGTACTTC. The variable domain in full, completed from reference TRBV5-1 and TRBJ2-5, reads KAGVTQTPRYLIKTRGQQVTLSCSPISGHRSVSWYQQTPGQGLQFLFEYFSETQRNKGNFPGRFSGRQFSNSRSEMNVSTLELGDSALYLCASSFGGQRETQYFGPGTRLLVL.

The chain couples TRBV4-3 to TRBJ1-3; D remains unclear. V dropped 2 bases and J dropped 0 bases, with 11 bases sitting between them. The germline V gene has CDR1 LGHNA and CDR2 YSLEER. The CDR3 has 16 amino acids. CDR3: CASSQHSMASGNTIYF. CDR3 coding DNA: TGCGCCAGCAGCCAACATAGCATGGCCTCTGGAAACACCATATATTTT.

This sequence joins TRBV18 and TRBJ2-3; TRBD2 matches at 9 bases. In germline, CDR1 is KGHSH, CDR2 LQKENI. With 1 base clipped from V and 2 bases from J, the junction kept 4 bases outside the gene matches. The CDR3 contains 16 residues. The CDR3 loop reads CASSPLAGVFTDTQYF. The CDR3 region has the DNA TGTGCCAGCTCACCACTAGCGGGAGTTTTCACAGATACGCAGTATTTT. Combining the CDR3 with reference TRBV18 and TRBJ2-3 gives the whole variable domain NAGVMQNPRHLVRRRGQEARLRCSPMKGHSHVYWYRQLPEEGLKFMVYLQKENIIDESGMPKERFSAEFPKEGPSILRIQQVVRGDSAAYFCASSPLAGVFTDTQYFGPGTRLTVL.

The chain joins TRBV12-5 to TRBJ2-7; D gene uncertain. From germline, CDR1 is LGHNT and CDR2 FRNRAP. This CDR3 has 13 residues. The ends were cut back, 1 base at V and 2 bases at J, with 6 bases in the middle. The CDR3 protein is CASGLDVTYEQYF. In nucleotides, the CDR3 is TGTGCTAGTGGTTTGGACGTGACCTACGAGCAGTACTTC.

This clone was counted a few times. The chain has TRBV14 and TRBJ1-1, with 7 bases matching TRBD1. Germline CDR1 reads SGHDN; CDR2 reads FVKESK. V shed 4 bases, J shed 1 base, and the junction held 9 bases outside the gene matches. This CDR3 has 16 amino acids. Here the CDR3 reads CASSLDRARRNTEAFF. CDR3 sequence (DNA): TGTGCCAGCAGCCTCGACAGGGCCCGGAGGAACACTGAAGCTTTCTTT.

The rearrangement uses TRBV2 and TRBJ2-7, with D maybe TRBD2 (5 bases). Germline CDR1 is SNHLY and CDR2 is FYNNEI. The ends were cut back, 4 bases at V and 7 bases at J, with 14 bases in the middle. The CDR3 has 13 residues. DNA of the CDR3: TGTGCCAGCAGTGGGTCGCCTGGGAGAGAGCAGTACTTC. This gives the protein CASSGSPGREQYF.

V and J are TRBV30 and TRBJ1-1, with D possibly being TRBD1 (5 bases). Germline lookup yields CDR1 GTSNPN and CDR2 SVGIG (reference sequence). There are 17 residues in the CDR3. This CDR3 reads CGPLGPGGWRGSTEAFF. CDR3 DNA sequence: TGTGGGCCCCTCGGTCCAGGCGGCTGGCGGGGGTCCACTGAAGCTTTCTTT.

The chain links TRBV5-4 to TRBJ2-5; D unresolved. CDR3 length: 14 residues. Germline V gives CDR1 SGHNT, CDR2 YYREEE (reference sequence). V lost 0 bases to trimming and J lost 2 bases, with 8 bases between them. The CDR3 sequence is CASSLARMQETQYF. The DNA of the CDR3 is TGTGCCAGCAGCTTGGCCAGGATGCAAGAGACCCAGTACTTC.

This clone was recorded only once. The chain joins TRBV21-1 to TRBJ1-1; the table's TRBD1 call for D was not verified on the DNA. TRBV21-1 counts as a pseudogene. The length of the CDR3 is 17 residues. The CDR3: CASSRRGTGPMNTEAFF. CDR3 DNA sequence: TGTGCCAGCAGCCGGCGTGGGACAGGACCGATGAACACTGAAGCTTTCTTT.

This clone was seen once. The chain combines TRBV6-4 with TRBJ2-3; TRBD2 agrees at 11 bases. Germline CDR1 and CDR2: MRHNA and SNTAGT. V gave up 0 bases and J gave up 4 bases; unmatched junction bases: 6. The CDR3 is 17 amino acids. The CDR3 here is CASSDSGLAGGPDTQYF. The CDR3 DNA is TGTGCCAGCAGTGACTCCGGATTAGCGGGAGGGCCAGATACGCAGTATTTT.

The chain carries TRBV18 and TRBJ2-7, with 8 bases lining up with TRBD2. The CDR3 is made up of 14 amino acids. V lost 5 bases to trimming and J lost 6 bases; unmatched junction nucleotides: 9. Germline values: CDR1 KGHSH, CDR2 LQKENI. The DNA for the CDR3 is TGTGCCAGCTCATCCCGGGAGCGGGGGAGCGAGCAGTACTTC. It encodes CASSSRERGSEQYF.

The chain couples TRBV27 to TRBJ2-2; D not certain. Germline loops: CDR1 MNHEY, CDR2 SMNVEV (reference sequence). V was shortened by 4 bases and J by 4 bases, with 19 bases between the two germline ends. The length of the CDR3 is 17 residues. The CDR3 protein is CASSSDLVGSLTGELFF. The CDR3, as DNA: TGTGCCAGCAGTTCCGACCTAGTAGGTTCCCTCACCGGGGAGCTGTTTTTT.